The 19 T cell receptor beta chains reported below all come from one sample, sequenced in a study of blood T cell repertoires in COVID-19. TCRdb keeps only in-frame clones here, not all; method: immunoSEQ multiplex PCR. The table shows roughly 200,000 clones, with approximately 80% occurring only once. The sample was peripheral blood. The receptor source for this set is a man aged 55 to 69 with acute or convalescent COVID-19.

The chain is built from TRBV9 and TRBJ1-1; no clear D. Germline V gives CDR1 SGDLS, CDR2 YYNGEE. The V and J ends lost 0 bases and 11 bases respectively, with 14 bases between them. This CDR3 has 13 residues. The CDR3 coding sequence is TGTGCCAGCAGCGTAGTGGGCCCAAATCAGGCTTTCTTT. Translation gives CASSVVGPNQAFF.

This clone was observed a handful of times. The rearrangement joins TRBV25-1 to TRBJ1-5, with a weak D call TRBD1 (6 bases). V shed 1 base and J shed 5 bases, with 12 bases lying between them. The V gene's germline CDR1 is MGHDK and CDR2 SYGVNS. There are 15 residues in the CDR3. The DNA for the CDR3 is TGTGCCAGCAGTGAATCGGGGGGGCCGCATCAGCCCCAGCATTTT. Amino acid sequence: CASSESGGPHQPQHF.

A few counts support this clone. The J gene is TRBJ1-2, the V gene TRBV19, with D perhaps matching TRBD1 (6 bases). V shed 8 bases and J shed 8 bases, with 15 bases lying between them. This CDR3 region has 12 residues. From germline, CDR1 is LNHDA and CDR2 SQIVND (reference sequence). The CDR3 DNA reads as TGTGCCAGTCAACAGGGATCGCGCGGCTACACCTTC. Translated: CASQQGSRGYTF.

This clone was seen once. The rearrangement links TRBV9 to TRBJ2-7; 10 nucleotides line up with TRBD1. The CDR3 is 15 residues long. The germline V gene has CDR1 SGDLS and CDR2 YYNGEE. V gave up 4 bases and J gave up 4 bases; unmatched junction bases: 8. Here the CDR3 reads CASSPSDRGLYEQYF. The CDR3, as DNA: TGTGCCAGCAGCCCATCGGACAGGGGGTTGTACGAGCAGTACTTC.

The V gene is TRBV29-1, the J gene TRBJ1-1; D is undetermined. Germline lookup yields CDR1 SQVTM and CDR2 ANQGSEA. V shed 2 bases and J shed 7 bases, with 17 bases lying between them. The CDR3 runs 14 residues. In nucleotides, the CDR3 is TGCAGCGTTGAAATTGTCATGGTGGGGAGTGAAGCTTTCTTT. Translation gives CSVEIVMVGSEAFF.

This clone was observed a handful of times. This CDR3 is CASSLWQSSYNEQFF. The CDR3 DNA follows: TGTGCCAGCAGCTTGTGGCAAAGCTCCTACAATGAGCAGTTCTTC. This sequence joins TRBV5-4 and TRBJ2-1; D not resolved. This CDR3 comprises 15 residues. Per the germline V gene, CDR1 is SGHNT and CDR2 is YYREEE (reference sequence). The germline V and J ends were trimmed by 1 base and 0 bases, with 8 bases remaining between them.

V gene TRBV3-1 (or the pseudogene TRBV3-2) combines with J gene TRBJ2-3; 10 nucleotides align to TRBD2. The germline V gene encodes CDR1 LGHDT and CDR2 YNNKEL (reference sequence). V lost 2 bases and J lost 1; bases outside the gene matches: 0. CDR3 length equals 15 residues. CDR3 in amino acids: CASSQTSGGTDTQYF. The CDR3 nucleotides are TGTGCCAGCAGCCAAACTAGCGGGGGCACAGATACGCAGTATTTT.

The V gene is TRBV20-1, the J gene TRBJ2-7, with D perhaps matching TRBD2 (6 bases). Trimming shortened V by 3 bases and J by 1 base, and 10 bases separated the two germline ends. CDR1 and CDR2 (germline): DFQATT, SNEGSKA (reference sequence). This CDR3 contains 13 residues. CDR3 nucleotides: TGCAGTGCTAGTCCCGGGACTTCCTACGAGCAGTACTTC. This gives the protein CSASPGTSYEQYF.

This clone was recorded a few times. The rearrangement uses TRBV30 and TRBJ1-5; the D gene is possibly TRBD1 (5 bases). Deletions cut 2 bases from V and 5 bases from J, with 10 bases between. CDR3 length: 13 amino acids. Germline V lookup: CDR1 GTSNPN, CDR2 SVGIG (reference sequence). CDR3 nucleotide sequence: TGTGCCTGGAGTCGGGGGGTGGATCAGCCCCAGCATTTT. Its protein product is CAWSRGVDQPQHF.

The chain uses TRBV9 and TRBJ1-4; 12 bases line up with TRBD1. The trim removed 0 bases at V and 6 bases at J, leaving 3 bases unmatched. Germline values: CDR1 SGDLS, CDR2 YYNGEE. This CDR3 has 16 amino acids. The CDR3 DNA sequence: TGTGCCAGCAGCGTAGACGGGACAGGGGGCTATGAAAAACTGTTTTTT. It is translated as CASSVDGTGGYEKLFF.

Written as DNA, the CDR3 is TGTGCCAGCAGTTACGCCCTGCCCGGGACTAGCGGGAGAGGGCAGTTCTTC. Protein product: CASSYALPGTSGRGQFF. This chain links TRBV6-2 or TRBV6-3 with TRBJ2-1, with TRBD2 identical over 14 bases. Germline V gene lookup returns CDR1 MNHEY and CDR2 SVGEGT. The CDR3 covers 17 residues. Trimming removed 2 bases from V and 12 bases from J; junction bases left unmatched: 12.

The rearrangement joins TRBV2 to TRBJ1-6, with D perhaps matching TRBD1 (5 bases). V was shortened by 6 bases and J by 5 bases, with 5 bases between the two germline ends. This CDR3 has 12 amino acids. Germline CDR1 reads SNHLY; CDR2 reads FYNNEI. The CDR3 region has the DNA TGTGCCAGCAGAGGGGATAATTCACCCCTCCACTTT. It yields the protein CASRGDNSPLHF.

The V and J genes are TRBV3-1 (or the pseudogene TRBV3-2) and TRBJ2-5, with D possibly matching TRBD1 (6 bases). Per the germline V gene, CDR1 is LGHDT and CDR2 is YNNKEL (reference sequence). The length of the CDR3 is 17 residues. V was trimmed by 0 bases and J by 4 bases, leaving 18 bases between them. The CDR3 spells CASSQDFRAGEIETQYF. The CDR3 bases are TGTGCCAGCAGCCAAGATTTTAGGGCAGGGGAGATAGAGACCCAGTACTTC.

The rearrangement uses TRBV2 and TRBJ2-7; D gene unclear. Trimming removed 1 base from V and 2 bases from J, with 3 bases in between. Per germline, CDR1 SNHLY and CDR2 FYNNEI. The length of the CDR3 is 12 residues. CDR3 sequence: CASSEGPYEQYF. The CDR3 DNA reads TGTGCCAGCAGTGAAGGGCCCTACGAGCAGTACTTC. Together with reference TRBV2 and TRBJ2-7, the CDR3 gives the full variable domain: EPEVTQTPSHQVTQMGQEVILRCVPISNHLYFYWYRQILGQKVEFLVSFYNNEISEKSEIFDDQFSVERPDGSNFTLKIRSTKLEDSAMYFCASSEGPYEQYFGPGTRLTVT.

This rearrangement joins TRBV9 to TRBJ2-7; tentatively, D is TRBD2 (6 bases). In germline, CDR1 is SGDLS, CDR2 YYNGEE. The CDR3 totals 17 residues. With 0 bases removed from V and 0 bases from J, the gap between germline ends came to 16 bases. CDR3 residues: CASSVAEGGPNSYEQYF. In DNA form, the CDR3 reads TGTGCCAGCAGCGTAGCTGAGGGAGGACCTAACTCCTACGAGCAGTACTTC.

J is TRBJ2-1 and V is TRBV10-3; TRBD1 matches 7 bases. The CDR3 is made up of 14 amino acids. Germline assignment: CDR1 ENHRY and CDR2 SYGVKD. Trimming cost V 4 bases and J 2 bases; bases outside gene matches: 2. CDR3 coding DNA: TGTGCCATCAGTGCACAGGGGACCTACAATGAGCAGTTCTTC. It codes for CAISAQGTYNEQFF.

This chain links TRBV29-1 with TRBJ1-1, with 9 bases identical to TRBD1. Trimming cost V 7 bases and J 4 bases; bases outside gene matches: 4. This CDR3 comprises 12 residues. CDR1 and CDR2 (germline): SQVTM, ANQGSEA. Here the CDR3 DNA reads TGCAGCGGACTGGACAGGGGCACTGAAGCTTTCTTT. It codes for CSGLDRGTEAFF.

This sequence joins TRBV9 and TRBJ1-1; D gene unclear. CDR1 is SGDLS, CDR2 YYNGEE, per germline. This CDR3 spans 15 amino acids. V was trimmed by 0 bases and J by 1 base, leaving 10 bases between them. CDR3 in DNA: TGTGCCAGCAGCGTAGACTCTCGGGGGAACACTGAAGCTTTCTTT. This translates into CASSVDSRGNTEAFF.

The chain uses TRBV24-1 and TRBJ1-2; no definite D call. Per the germline V gene, CDR1 is KGHDR and CDR2 is SFDVKD. The V and J ends lost 4 bases and 9 bases respectively, with 11 bases between them. The CDR3 is 12 residues long. This CDR3 reads CATSDTYDSYTF. CDR3 nucleotides: TGTGCCACCAGTGACACCTACGACAGCTACACCTTC.